Sequencing of this T cell receptor (beta chain) was carried out in a study of T cells in Graves' hyperthyroidism and ophthalmopathy. The investigators amplified TCR beta CDR3 regions from RNA transcripts. Initially, a first-round RT-PCR of the TCR CDR3 employed the HTBI primer set. TCRdb re-analysed the multiplex PCR reads in MiXCR, keeping a single row per CDR3 protein. Of fewer than 900,000 distinct CDR3 sequences listed, approximately 16% are singletons. When ophthalmopathy did not progress within 18 months, Graves' hyperthyroidism was considered stable. Recently diagnosed hyperthyroidism of less than 2 months' duration affected patients aged 18 to 65. Exclusion of patients followed from uncontrolled infection, other autoimmune disease, pregnancy or lactation. Thyroid ultrasound, orbital computed tomography, clinical symptoms, and serum thyroxine and TRAb underpinned diagnoses. Germline values: CDR1 DFQATT, CDR2 SNEGSKA (reference sequence). The ends were cut back, 0 bases at V and 7 bases at J, with 15 bases in the middle. The CDR3 sequence is 15 residues long.

This chain joins TRBV20-1 and TRBJ1-4; no reliable D call. This receptor was obtained from a man younger than 35 with Graves' hyperthyroidism. Sample: blood. CDR3: CSARDMRGTGEKLFF. The CDR3 DNA sequence: TGCAGTGCTAGAGATATGAGAGGAACTGGTGAAAAACTGTTTTTT.